This TCR beta chain was retrieved from a study of cytomegalovirus exposure and HLA in healthy donors. Study-level background: An analysis done earlier identified roughly 120 million unique TCR beta sequences from about 179 million T cells. Study-wide results and caveats: Among CMV-associated TCR beta chains, most appeared HLA-restricted in a later analysis. A few CMV-associated chains were confirmed in vitro to be specific for CMV antigens.

Comment on this clone: What it recognizes is unknown.

Primers: 60 Vbeta forward and 13 Jbeta reverse. Clones were read by immunoSEQ multiplex PCR, and TCRdb kept only the in-frame ones, dropping some. The sample gives under 200,000 clones, around 80% of which show up once; around 2% is in the top ten. The germline V and J ends were trimmed by 6 bases and 8 bases, with 16 bases remaining between them. Germline CDR1 and CDR2: MNHEY and SVGAGI. The CDR3 spans 13 residues. Each donor was nominally healthy when sampled (though unrecorded immune exposures were likely). The sequenced sample was PBMCs. The chain combines TRBV6-5 with TRBJ1-2, with D possibly TRBD1 on 6 matching bases. The receptor comes from a woman aged 25 to 39 in good health and CMV-seropositive. The CDR3 DNA reads as TGTGCCAGCAGCTCAACAGGGATAAGGGGCTACACCTTC. Its translation: CASSSTGIRGYTF.